This T cell receptor beta chain was sequenced in a study of blood T cell repertoires in COVID-19. About the study: T cells, B-cell-depleted T cells, or PBMCs supplied cDNA or gDNA.

This CDR3 comprises 14 residues. The V gene lost 0 bases and the J gene lost 5 bases, with 11 bases spanning the gap. The germline CDR1 and CDR2 sequences are SGHRS and YFSETQ. The repertoire was sequenced with immunoSEQ multiplex PCR; TCRdb's copy has only in-frame clones and lacks some. Found here are about 42,000 clones, around 82% of them singletons; the top ten hold 27%. The rearrangement joins TRBV5-1 to TRBJ2-5; tentative D call: TRBD2 (6 bases). The sequence came from a man older than 75 with acute or convalescent COVID-19. The sequenced sample was peripheral blood. CDR3: CASSLDRRDETQYF. As DNA, the CDR3 is TGCGCCAGCAGCTTGGACAGGAGGGATGAGACCCAGTACTTC.